The T cell receptor beta chain under discussion was sequenced for a study of cytomegalovirus exposure and HLA in healthy donors. The germline V gene has CDR1 MGHDK and CDR2 SYGVNS. There are 14 residues in the CDR3. The V and J ends lost 1 base and 8 bases, in that order; junction bases with no gene match: 2. Generated by immunoSEQ multiplex PCR, the TCRdb table keeps only in-frame clones and is missing some. The table includes 100,000 to 150,000 clones, about 82% detected once. This chain joins TRBV25-1 and TRBJ1-2, with 12 bases matching TRBD1. This receptor was taken from a man aged 18 to 30 in good health and CMV-seronegative. Sequencing used PBMCs. In DNA, the CDR3 is TGTGCCAGCAGTGAATTGGGGACAGGGGGCGGCTACACCTTC. Its translation: CASSELGTGGGYTF.